One sample yielded the 23 T cell receptor beta chains listed below, sequenced in a study of technical replicates of blood from a handful of donors. TCRdb's copy holds only in-frame clones and misses some; the assay was immunoSEQ multiplex PCR. The sample yields about 100,000 clones, roughly 95% seen once. The sample was T cells isolated from PBMCs. These receptor sequences come from a human donor in good health.

V is TRBV5-4 and J is TRBJ2-1; D possibly corresponds to TRBD2 (7 bases). V gave up 0 bases and J gave up 2 bases, with 9 bases separating them. Germline V gives CDR1 SGHNT, CDR2 YYREEE (reference sequence). CDR3 length: 15 residues. This CDR3 reads CASSLGGGPYNEQFF. CDR3 sequence (DNA): TGTGCCAGCAGCTTGGGCGGGGGCCCCTACAATGAGCAGTTCTTC. Full variable domain (remainder filled in from reference TRBV5-4 and TRBJ2-1): ETGVTQSPTHLIKTRGQQVTLRCSSQSGHNTVSWYQQALGQGPQFIFQYYREEENGRGNFPPRFSGLQFPNYSSELNVNALELDDSALYLCASSLGGGPYNEQFFGPGTRLTVL.

This clone has more than one count but fewer than ten. The V call is TRBV10-1, the J call TRBJ1-1; 8 nucleotides agree with TRBD1. Losses at the gene ends were 0 bases for V and 0 bases for J; bases not matched to a gene: 15. Germline V gives CDR1 WNHNN, CDR2 SYGVQD (reference sequence). This CDR3 has 20 residues. CDR3 in DNA: TGCGCCAGCAGTGAGTCGACCCCTGGACAGGGTAAATACATGAACACTGAAGCTTTCTTT. Residues: CASSESTPGQGKYMNTEAFF.

V and J are TRBV7-6 and TRBJ2-5; 11 nucleotides agree with TRBD1. V was pared by 3 bases and J by 2 bases, with 11 bases of the junction left unmatched. This CDR3 has 18 amino acids. Germline V gives CDR1 SGHVS, CDR2 FNYEAQ. CDR3 bases: TGTGCCAGCAGCTTCCCGAGGGGGACAGGGGGACTACAAGAGACCCAGTACTTC. The encoded protein is CASSFPRGTGGLQETQYF.

The V gene is TRBV5-4, the J gene TRBJ1-2; D is perhaps TRBD1 (5 bases). CDR3 length equals 16 residues. Looked up from germline, CDR1 is SGHNT and CDR2 is YYREEE (reference sequence). Trimming pared 5 bases from V and 4 bases from J, leaving 21 bases between. CDR3 loop: CASRDNRHTTGYGYTF. The CDR3 DNA is TGTGCCAGCAGGGACAACCGACACACCACCGGCTATGGCTACACCTTC.

The chain combines TRBV28 with TRBJ2-7; no clear D gene. Trimming left V 7 bases short and J 4 bases short, with 8 bases between. Germline V gives CDR1 MDHEN, CDR2 SYDVKM. The CDR3 covers 11 residues. Written as DNA, the CDR3 is TGTGCCAGCAACACTAAATACGAGCAGTACTTC. Its translation is CASNTKYEQYF.

This clone was detected only once. V and J are TRBV2 and TRBJ2-7, with 10 positions matching TRBD2. Germline loops: CDR1 SNHLY, CDR2 FYNNEI. V dropped 4 bases and J dropped 3; count of bases not matched to a gene: 9. The CDR3 length is 16 residues. The CDR3 DNA follows: TGTGCCAGCAGTGGAGGACTAGCGGAGAGGGGCTACGAGCAGTACTTC. This encodes CASSGGLAERGYEQYF. Filled out from reference TRBV2 and TRBJ2-7, the complete variable domain reads EPEVTQTPSHQVTQMGQEVILRCVPISNHLYFYWYRQILGQKVEFLVSFYNNEISEKSEIFDDQFSVERPDGSNFTLKIRSTKLEDSAMYFCASSGGLAERGYEQYFGPGTRLTVT.

V gene TRBV6-6 combines with J gene TRBJ2-1; D gene uncertain. The CDR3 length is 15 residues. CDR1 is MNHNY and CDR2 is SVGAGI in the germline V gene (reference sequence). V was clipped by 2 bases and J by 8 bases, with 16 bases between them. The CDR3 DNA reads as TGTGCCAGCAGTTACCGCGCTACCCCGAACCATGAGCAGTTCTTC. Its translation: CASSYRATPNHEQFF.

This chain connects TRBV11-2 to TRBJ2-3, with TRBD2 matching over 7 bases. The V and J ends lost 7 bases and 2 bases, in that order; junction bases with no gene match: 9. Per the germline V gene, CDR1 is SGHAT and CDR2 is FQNNGV. This CDR3 region has 15 residues. The CDR3 here is CASTRGTTTTDTQYF. The CDR3 DNA sequence: TGTGCCAGCACCCGGGGGACTACGACCACAGATACGCAGTATTTT.

The genes are TRBV5-4 and TRBJ1-2; 7 bases are shared with TRBD1. V lost 4 bases, J lost 9 bases, and 15 bases stayed unmatched. Germline lookup yields CDR1 SGHNT and CDR2 YYREEE (reference sequence). The CDR3 loop spans 15 amino acids. CDR3 loop: CASSLLPRDSGSYTF. DNA for the CDR3: TGTGCCAGCAGCCTTCTACCCCGGGACAGTGGAAGCTACACCTTC.

The CDR3 loop is CASSARLAGVDEQFF. The CDR3 DNA sequence: TGTGCCAGCAGCGCCCGACTAGCGGGGGTCGATGAGCAGTTCTTC. The chain couples TRBV9 to TRBJ2-1; 12 positions match TRBD2. V shed 3 bases and J 8 bases; nucleotides not matched to a gene: 6. The CDR3 spans 15 residues. The germline gives CDR1 SGDLS, CDR2 YYNGEE.

V is TRBV9 and J is TRBJ2-3; no reliable D call. V lost 0 bases and J lost 1, with 6 bases in between. CDR1 is SGDLS, CDR2 YYNGEE, per germline. CDR3 length: 14 amino acids. Here the CDR3 DNA reads TGTGCCAGCAGCGTAGACTTGGGCACAGATACGCAGTATTTT. It specifies CASSVDLGTDTQYF.

This chain connects TRBV6-6 to TRBJ1-3; the D gene is possibly TRBD1 (6 bases). Germline CDR1 and CDR2: MNHNY and SVGAGI (reference sequence). V lost 2 bases and J 10 bases, leaving 18 bases between the germline ends. The CDR3 totals 15 residues. The CDR3 DNA reads as TGTGCCAGCAGTTACCTGGGGGCTAGTACATTAACCATATATTTT. Translating gives CASSYLGASTLTIYF.

Note on this clone: The sample has other DNA sequences that encode this CDR3 too. J is TRBJ2-1 and V is TRBV9; D remains unclear. Trimming pared 0 bases from V and 4 bases from J, leaving 8 bases between. CDR3 length: 14 residues. Germline CDR1 SGDLS, CDR2 YYNGEE. CDR3 DNA: TGTGCCAGCAGCGTAGCTGGAGCTTACAATGAGCAGTTCTTC. Its translation is CASSVAGAYNEQFF.

The chain uses TRBV5-1 and TRBJ2-3; 14 bases match TRBD2. J gave up 4 bases and V 3 bases, and 4 bases lay outside the gene matches. Germline CDR1 SGHRS, CDR2 YFSETQ. The CDR3 covers 16 residues. The CDR3 spells CASSSGLAGVPDTQYF. The CDR3 DNA reads TGCGCCAGCAGCTCGGGACTAGCGGGAGTACCAGATACGCAGTATTTT.

The CDR3 DNA is TGCGCCAGCTCCTACCTCGGCGAGCAGTACTTC. Translation gives CASSYLGEQYF. V gene TRBV10-1 combines with J gene TRBJ2-7, with D unclear. This CDR3 has 11 residues. The V and J ends lost 8 bases and 6 bases respectively, with 11 bases between them. Per germline, CDR1 WNHNN and CDR2 SYGVQD (reference sequence).

J is TRBJ1-5 and V is TRBV7-8, with 7 positions matching TRBD1. The CDR3 extends over 15 amino acids. Germline V lookup: CDR1 SGHVS, CDR2 FQNEAQ. Germline trimming cut 3 bases from V and 4 bases from J; bases unmatched to any gene: 6. The CDR3 loop reads CASSLRDSPNQPQHF. The CDR3 nucleotides are TGTGCCAGCAGCTTGAGGGACAGCCCAAATCAGCCCCAGCATTTT.

The V and J genes are TRBV6-5 and TRBJ1-4; 7 bases align to TRBD1. V lost 6 bases and J lost 5; bases outside the gene matches: 6. The germline gives CDR1 MNHEY, CDR2 SVGAGI. The CDR3 has 14 amino acids. CDR3 coding DNA: TGTGCCAGCAGGCTGACAGGGAGAAATGAAAAACTGTTTTTT. It yields the protein CASRLTGRNEKLFF.

The gene calls are TRBV5-1 and TRBJ2-5; D possibly corresponds to TRBD1 (6 bases). The CDR3 has 14 amino acids. The V end lost 3 bases, the J end lost 1 base, and 10 bases lay between the germline ends. Germline V CDR1 and CDR2: SGHRS, YFSETQ. The CDR3 nucleotides are TGCGCCAGCAGCTGGGGGACACTCCAAGAGACCCAGTACTTC. Translated: CASSWGTLQETQYF.

The chain joins TRBV16 to TRBJ1-5; D remains unclear. Germline CDR1 is KGHSY and CDR2 is FQNENV. V lost 2 bases and J lost 1, with 9 bases in between. The CDR3 contains 15 residues. The CDR3 region has the DNA TGTGCCAGCAGCCAAGACGGGTTCAGCAATCAGCCCCAGCATTTT. Its translation: CASSQDGFSNQPQHF.

The V call is TRBV7-9, the J call TRBJ1-4; D might be TRBD1 (5 bases). Trimming removed 1 base from V and 4 bases from J, with 13 bases in between. CDR3 length: 16 amino acids. Germline assignment: CDR1 SEHNR and CDR2 FQNEAQ (reference sequence). CDR3 nucleotide sequence: TGTGCCAGCAGCTTAGGGTCGGGACTCAATAATGAAAAACTGTTTTTT. Its translation is CASSLGSGLNNEKLFF.

This clone is a singleton in its sample. The V and J genes are TRBV30 and TRBJ2-2, with 8 bases aligning to TRBD1. V gave up 5 bases and J gave up 5 bases; unmatched junction bases: 10. CDR1 is GTSNPN, CDR2 SVGIG, per germline (reference sequence). This CDR3 spans 15 amino acids. The CDR3 DNA is TGTGCCTGGGTGACAGGGGTGTTCGGAACCGGGGAGCTGTTTTTT. Amino acids: CAWVTGVFGTGELFF. The variable domain in full, with the rest retrieved from reference TRBV30 and TRBJ2-2, is SQTIHQWPATLVQPVGSPLSLECTVEGTSNPNLYWYRQAAGRGLQLLFYSVGIGQISSEVPQNLSASRPQDRQFILSSKKLLLSDSGFYLCAWVTGVFGTGELFFGEGSRLTVL.

The chain employs TRBV19 and TRBJ2-3, with D perhaps matching TRBD2 (5 bases). V was clipped by 3 bases and J by 0 bases, with 22 bases between them. Looked up from germline, CDR1 is LNHDA and CDR2 is SQIVND (reference sequence). This CDR3 has 19 amino acids. DNA for the CDR3: TGTGCCAGTAGTATTAAGTCAAGCGGCCTGAAGGAGAGCACAGATACGCAGTATTTT. This sequence encodes CASSIKSSGLKESTDTQYF.

This chain uses TRBV15 with TRBJ2-1; 13 nucleotides agree with TRBD2. The CDR3 runs 17 residues. From germline, CDR1 is LNHNV and CDR2 YYDKDF (reference sequence). The junction had 8 bases not matched to a gene; V was cut back by 0 bases and J by 9 bases. The DNA for the CDR3 is TGTGCCACCAGCAGAGATCTGACTAGCGGGGGGTTTGGTGAGCAGTTCTTC. Its translation is CATSRDLTSGGFGEQFF.